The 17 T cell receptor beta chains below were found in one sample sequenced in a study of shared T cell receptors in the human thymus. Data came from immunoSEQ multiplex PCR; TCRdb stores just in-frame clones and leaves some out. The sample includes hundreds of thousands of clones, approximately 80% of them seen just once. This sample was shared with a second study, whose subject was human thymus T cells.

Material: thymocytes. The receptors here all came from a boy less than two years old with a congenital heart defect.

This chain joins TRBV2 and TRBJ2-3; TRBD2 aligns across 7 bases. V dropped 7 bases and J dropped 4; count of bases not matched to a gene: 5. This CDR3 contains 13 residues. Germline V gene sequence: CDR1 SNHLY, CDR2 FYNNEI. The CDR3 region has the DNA TGTGCCAGCAAGACGGGAGGCGCAGATACGCAGTATTTT. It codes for CASKTGGADTQYF.

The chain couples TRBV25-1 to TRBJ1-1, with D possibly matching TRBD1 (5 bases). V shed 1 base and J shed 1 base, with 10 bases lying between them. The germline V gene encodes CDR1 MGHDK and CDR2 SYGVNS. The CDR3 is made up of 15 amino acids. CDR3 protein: CASSESDSQNTEAFF. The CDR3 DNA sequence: TGTGCCAGCAGTGAATCCGACAGCCAGAACACTGAAGCTTTCTTT.

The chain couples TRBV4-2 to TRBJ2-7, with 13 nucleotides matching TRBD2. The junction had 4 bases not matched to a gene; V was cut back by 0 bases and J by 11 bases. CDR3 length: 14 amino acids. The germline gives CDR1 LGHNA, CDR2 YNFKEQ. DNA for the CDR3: TGTGCCAGCAGCCAAGATCGTACTAGCGGGAGGGAGTACTTC. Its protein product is CASSQDRTSGREYF.

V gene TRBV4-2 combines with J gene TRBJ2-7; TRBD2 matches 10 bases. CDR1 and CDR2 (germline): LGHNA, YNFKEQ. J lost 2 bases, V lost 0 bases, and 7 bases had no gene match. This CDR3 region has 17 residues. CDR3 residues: CASSQDPQREGPYEQYF. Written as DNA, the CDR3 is TGTGCCAGCAGCCAAGATCCCCAGCGGGAGGGCCCCTACGAGCAGTACTTC.

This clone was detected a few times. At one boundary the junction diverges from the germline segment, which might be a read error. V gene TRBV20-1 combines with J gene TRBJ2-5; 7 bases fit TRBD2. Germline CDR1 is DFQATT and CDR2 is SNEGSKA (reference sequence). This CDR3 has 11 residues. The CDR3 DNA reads TGCAGTGCTAGAGAGGCTCGACTAGCCCACTTC. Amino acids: CSAREARLAHF.

The CDR3 DNA is TGCGCCAGCAGCCAGGGGAGGCGGACACGGGAGGCGCAGTATTTT. Protein: CASSQGRRTREAQYF. The chain recombines TRBV4-1 with TRBJ2-3, with 7 nucleotides matching TRBD2. Trimming took 3 bases from V and 10 from J; bases not matched to a gene: 13. Germline V gene sequence: CDR1 MGHRA, CDR2 YSYEKL. CDR3 length: 15 residues.

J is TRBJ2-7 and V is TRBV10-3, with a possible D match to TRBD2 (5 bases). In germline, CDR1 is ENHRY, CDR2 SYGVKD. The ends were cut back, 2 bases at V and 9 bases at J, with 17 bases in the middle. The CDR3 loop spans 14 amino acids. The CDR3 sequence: CAISEPGYISWQYF. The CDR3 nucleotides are TGTGCCATCAGTGAGCCGGGATATATTTCGTGGCAGTACTTC.

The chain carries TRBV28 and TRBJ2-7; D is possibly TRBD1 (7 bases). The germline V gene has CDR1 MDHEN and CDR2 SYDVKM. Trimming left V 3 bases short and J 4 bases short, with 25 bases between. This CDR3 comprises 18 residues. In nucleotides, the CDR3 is TGTGCCAGCAGTTTCGGGGGACCGGACAGGAAGGTAGTTTACGAGCAGTACTTC. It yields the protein CASSFGGPDRKVVYEQYF. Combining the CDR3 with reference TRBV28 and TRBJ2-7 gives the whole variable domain DVKVTQSSRYLVKRTGEKVFLECVQDMDHENMFWYRQDPGLGLRLIYFSYDVKMKEKGDIPEGYSVSREKKERFSLILESASTNQTSMYLCASSFGGPDRKVVYEQYFGPGTRLTVT.

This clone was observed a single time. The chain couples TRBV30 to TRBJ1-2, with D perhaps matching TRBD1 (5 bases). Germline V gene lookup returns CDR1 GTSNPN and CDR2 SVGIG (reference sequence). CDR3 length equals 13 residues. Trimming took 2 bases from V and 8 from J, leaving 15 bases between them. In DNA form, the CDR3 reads TGTGCCTGGAGTACCCACCCGGGGGGAGGCTACACCTTC. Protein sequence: CAWSTHPGGGYTF.

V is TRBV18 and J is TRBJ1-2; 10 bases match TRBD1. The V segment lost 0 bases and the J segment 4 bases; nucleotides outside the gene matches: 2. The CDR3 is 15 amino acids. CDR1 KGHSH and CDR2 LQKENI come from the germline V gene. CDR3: CASSPPGQGIYGYTF. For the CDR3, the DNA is TGTGCCAGCTCACCACCGGGACAGGGGATCTATGGCTACACCTTC.

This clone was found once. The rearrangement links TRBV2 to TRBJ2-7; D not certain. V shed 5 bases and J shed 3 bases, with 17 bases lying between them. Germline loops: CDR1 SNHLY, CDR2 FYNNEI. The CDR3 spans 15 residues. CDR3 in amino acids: CASSFLGTSNYEQYF. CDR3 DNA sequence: TGTGCCAGCAGTTTTCTGGGCACCTCCAACTACGAGCAGTACTTC.

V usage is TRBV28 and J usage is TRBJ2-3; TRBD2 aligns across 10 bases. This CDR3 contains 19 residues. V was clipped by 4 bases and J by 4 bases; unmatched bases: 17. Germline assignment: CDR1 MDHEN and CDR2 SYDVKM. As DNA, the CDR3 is TGTGCCAGCAGTTGGGGGGGGCTAGCGGGAGTAGGGGCCGCAGATACGCAGTATTTT. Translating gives CASSWGGLAGVGAADTQYF.

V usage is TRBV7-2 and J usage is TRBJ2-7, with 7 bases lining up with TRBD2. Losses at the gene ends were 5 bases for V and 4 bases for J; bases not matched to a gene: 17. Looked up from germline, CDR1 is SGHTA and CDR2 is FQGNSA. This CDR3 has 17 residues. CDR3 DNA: TGTGCCAGCAGCCTAAGGACGGGGCGGGAGTACCAGTACGAGCAGTACTTC. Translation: CASSLRTGREYQYEQYF.

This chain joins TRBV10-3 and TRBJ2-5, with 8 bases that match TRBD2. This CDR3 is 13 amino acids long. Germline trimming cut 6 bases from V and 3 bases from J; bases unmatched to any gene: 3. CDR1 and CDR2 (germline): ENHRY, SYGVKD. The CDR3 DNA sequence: TGTGCCATCAGGACACTAGCGGAAGAGACCCAGTACTTC. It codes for CAIRTLAEETQYF.

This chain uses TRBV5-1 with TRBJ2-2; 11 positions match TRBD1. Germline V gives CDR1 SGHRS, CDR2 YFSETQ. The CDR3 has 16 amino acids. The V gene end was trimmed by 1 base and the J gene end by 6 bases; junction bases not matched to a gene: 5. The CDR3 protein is CASSLTGTGGSGELFF. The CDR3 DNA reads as TGCGCCAGCAGCTTGACCGGGACAGGGGGTTCCGGGGAGCTGTTTTTT.

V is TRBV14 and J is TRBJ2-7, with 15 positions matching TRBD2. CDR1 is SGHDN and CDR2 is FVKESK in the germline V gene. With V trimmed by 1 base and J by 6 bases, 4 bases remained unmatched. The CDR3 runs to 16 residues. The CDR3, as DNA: TGTGCCAGCAGCCAAGTAGGACTAGCGGGAGGGCTCGAGCAGTACTTC. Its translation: CASSQVGLAGGLEQYF.

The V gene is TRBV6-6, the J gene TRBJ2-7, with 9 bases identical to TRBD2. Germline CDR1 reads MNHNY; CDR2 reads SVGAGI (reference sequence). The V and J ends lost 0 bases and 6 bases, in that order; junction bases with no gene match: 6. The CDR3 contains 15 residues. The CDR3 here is CASSYSLAGGCEQYF. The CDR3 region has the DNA TGTGCCAGCAGTTACTCACTAGCGGGTGGGTGCGAGCAGTACTTC.